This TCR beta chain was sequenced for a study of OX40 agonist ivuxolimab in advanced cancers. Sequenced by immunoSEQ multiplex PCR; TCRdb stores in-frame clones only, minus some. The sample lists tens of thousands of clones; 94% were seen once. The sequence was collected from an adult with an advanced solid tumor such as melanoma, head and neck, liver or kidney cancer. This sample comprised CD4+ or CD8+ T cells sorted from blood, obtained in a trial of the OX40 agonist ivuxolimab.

CDR3 nucleotides: TGTGCCAGCAGTTTTGGGGGGCCGAACACTGAAGCTTTCTTT. This codes for CASSFGGPNTEAFF. The rearrangement links TRBV27 to TRBJ1-1; a possible D gene is TRBD1 (6 bases). From germline, CDR1 is MNHEY and CDR2 SMNVEV (reference sequence). Trimming removed 3 bases at V and 1 base at J, with 9 bases between. The length of the CDR3 is 14 residues.